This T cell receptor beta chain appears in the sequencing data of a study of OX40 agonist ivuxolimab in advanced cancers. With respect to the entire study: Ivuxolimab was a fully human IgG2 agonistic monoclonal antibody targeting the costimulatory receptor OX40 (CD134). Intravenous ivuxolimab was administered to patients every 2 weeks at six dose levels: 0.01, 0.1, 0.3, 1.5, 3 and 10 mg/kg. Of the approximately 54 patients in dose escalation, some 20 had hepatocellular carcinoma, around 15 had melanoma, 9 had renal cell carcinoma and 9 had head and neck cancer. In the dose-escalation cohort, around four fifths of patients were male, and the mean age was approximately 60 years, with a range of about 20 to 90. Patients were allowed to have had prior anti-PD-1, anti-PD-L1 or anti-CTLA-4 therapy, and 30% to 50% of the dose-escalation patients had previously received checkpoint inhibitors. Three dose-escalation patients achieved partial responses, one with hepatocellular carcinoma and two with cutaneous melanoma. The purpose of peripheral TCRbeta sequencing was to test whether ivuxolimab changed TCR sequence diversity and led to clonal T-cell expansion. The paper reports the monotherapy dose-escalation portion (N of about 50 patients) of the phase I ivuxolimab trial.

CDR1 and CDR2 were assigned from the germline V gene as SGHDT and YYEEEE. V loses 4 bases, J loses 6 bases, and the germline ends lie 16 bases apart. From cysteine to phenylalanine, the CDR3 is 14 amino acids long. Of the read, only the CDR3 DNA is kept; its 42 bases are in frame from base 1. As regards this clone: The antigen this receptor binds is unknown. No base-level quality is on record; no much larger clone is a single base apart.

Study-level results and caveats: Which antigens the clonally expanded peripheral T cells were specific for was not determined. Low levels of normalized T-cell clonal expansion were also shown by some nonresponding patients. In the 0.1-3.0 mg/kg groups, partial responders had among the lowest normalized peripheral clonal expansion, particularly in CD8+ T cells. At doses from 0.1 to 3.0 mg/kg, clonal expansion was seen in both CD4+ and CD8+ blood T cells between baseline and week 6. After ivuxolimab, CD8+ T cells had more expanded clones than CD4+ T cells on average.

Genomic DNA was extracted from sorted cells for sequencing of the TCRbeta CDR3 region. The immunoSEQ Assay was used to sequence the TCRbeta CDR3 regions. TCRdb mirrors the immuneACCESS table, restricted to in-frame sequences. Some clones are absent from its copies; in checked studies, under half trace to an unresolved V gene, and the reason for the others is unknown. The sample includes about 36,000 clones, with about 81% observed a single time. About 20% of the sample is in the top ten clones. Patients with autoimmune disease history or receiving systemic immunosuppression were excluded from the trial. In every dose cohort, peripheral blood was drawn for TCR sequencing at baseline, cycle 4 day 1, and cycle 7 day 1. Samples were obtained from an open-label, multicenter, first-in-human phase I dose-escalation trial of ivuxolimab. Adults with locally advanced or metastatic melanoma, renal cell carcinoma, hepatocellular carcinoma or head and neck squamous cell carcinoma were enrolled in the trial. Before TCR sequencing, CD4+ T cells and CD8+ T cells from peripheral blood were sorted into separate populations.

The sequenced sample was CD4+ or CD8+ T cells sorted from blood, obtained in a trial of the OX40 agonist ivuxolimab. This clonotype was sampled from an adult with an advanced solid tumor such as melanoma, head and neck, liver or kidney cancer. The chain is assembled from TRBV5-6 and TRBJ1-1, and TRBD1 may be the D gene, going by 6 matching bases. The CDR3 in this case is CASSTRGTKSEAFF. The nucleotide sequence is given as TGTGCCAGCAGCACCCGTGGGACAAAGTCTGAAGCTTTCTTT.